These 24 T cell receptor beta chains were sequenced from one sample in a study of cytomegalovirus exposure and HLA in healthy donors (dated by TCRdb to 2017 to 2019). Library method: the immunoSEQ multiplex PCR assay. The multiplex PCR relied on a mix of 60 forward primers for TCR Vbeta segments and 13 reverse primers for TCR Jbeta segments. Sourced from immuneACCESS, this table was stored by TCRdb with only in-frame sequences that have V and J called. A share of the clones is absent; for the studies checked, an unresolved V gene accounts for under half, and the remainder has no known explanation. The sample profile shows fewer than 200,000 clones; around three quarters of them were found once. The ten largest clones take up around 6.9% of the sample. Input material: PBMCs. The receptors originated from a man aged 40-55 years in good health and CMV-seropositive.

This clone was observed a handful of times. The J gene is TRBJ1-2, the V gene TRBV19, with 7 positions matching TRBD1. Unmatched junction bases numbered 6, after V lost 10 bases and J lost 1 base. CDR1 is LNHDA and CDR2 is SQIVND in the germline V gene (reference sequence). There are 13 residues in the CDR3. CDR3 nucleotides: TGTGCCACCCAACAGGGGCTTAACTATGGCTACACCTTC. The encoded protein is CATQQGLNYGYTF.

Points on this clone: An end of the junction does not agree with germline; a read error may underlie this. At the DNA level, this CDR3 is encoded by other sequences in the same sample as well. The chain combines TRBV27 with TRBJ1-1; a weak D match, TRBD1 (6 bases). The CDR3 runs 14 residues. Germline V CDR1 and CDR2: MNHEY, SMNVEV (reference sequence). The CDR3 DNA sequence: TGTGCCAGCAGTCCGGGACAAGGGAACACTGAAGCCTTCTTT. It specifies CASSPGQGNTEAFF.

CDR3 DNA: TGTGCCAGCAGCTTAGTAGCGGGGTTGGGAGAGACCCAGTACTTC. It encodes CASSLVAGLGETQYF. This chain uses TRBV7-2 with TRBJ2-5, with 8 bases identical to TRBD2. Germline-derived CDR1 and CDR2 are SGHTA and FQGNSA. Losses at the gene ends were 1 base for V and 4 bases for J; bases not matched to a gene: 5. There are 15 residues in the CDR3.

J is TRBJ2-2 and V is TRBV5-1; TRBD1 might be the D (5 bases). This CDR3 comprises 16 residues. Germline-derived CDR1 and CDR2 are SGHRS and YFSETQ. The V and J ends lost 4 bases and 4 bases respectively, with 17 bases between them. CDR3 protein: CASSLPDSLGTGELFF. The CDR3, as DNA: TGCGCCAGCAGCCTACCCGACAGTTTAGGCACCGGGGAGCTGTTTTTT. The full variable domain, with the rest looked up from reference TRBV5-1 and TRBJ2-2, is KAGVTQTPRYLIKTRGQQVTLSCSPISGHRSVSWYQQTPGQGLQFLFEYFSETQRNKGNFPGRFSGRQFSNSRSEMNVSTLELGDSALYLCASSLPDSLGTGELFFGEGSRLTVL.

V is TRBV19 and J is TRBJ2-2; D is unclear. Germline V lookup: CDR1 LNHDA, CDR2 SQIVND (reference sequence). The germline V and J ends were trimmed by 3 bases and 4 bases, with 6 bases remaining between them. This CDR3 region has 13 residues. The CDR3 nucleotides read TGTGCCAGTAGTATTCTATTCACCGGGGAGCTGTTTTTT. As protein: CASSILFTGELFF.

A note on this clone: The junction differs from germline at one of its ends, possibly a read error. This sample also contains other DNA sequences that code for the same CDR3. This sequence joins TRBV6-6 and TRBJ1-5, with no clear D. CDR1 is MNHNY, CDR2 SVGAGI, per germline (reference sequence). The CDR3 is 16 amino acids. In DNA, the CDR3 is TGTGCCAGCAGTTACCGAAGACGGGATAGCAATCAGCCTCAGCATTTT. This gives the protein CASSYRRRDSNQPQHF.

The genes are TRBV4-3 and TRBJ1-5, with D perhaps TRBD1 (5 bases). Germline-derived CDR1 and CDR2 are LGHNA and YSLEER. The CDR3 spans 15 residues. Trimming shortened V by 0 bases and J by 3 bases, and 9 bases separated the two germline ends. The CDR3 bases are TGCGCCAGCAGCCAAGATCCAGGGTTCAATCAGCCCCAGCATTTT. Translation gives CASSQDPGFNQPQHF.

This chain connects TRBV6-5 to TRBJ2-3; D not certain. Trimming removed 0 bases at V and 6 bases at J, with 16 bases between. This CDR3 comprises 16 residues. Germline V lookup: CDR1 MNHEY, CDR2 SVGAGI. This CDR3 is CASSYSSRSLGDTQYF. The CDR3 nucleotides are TGTGCCAGCAGTTACTCGAGCCGATCCCTCGGGGATACGCAGTATTTT.

The chain combines TRBV12-5 with TRBJ1-5; tentative D call: TRBD1 (6 bases). The CDR3 has 16 residues. Germline V CDR1 and CDR2: LGHNT, FRNRAP. V dropped 1 base and J dropped 0 bases, with 10 bases sitting between them. This chain's CDR3 is CASGLGGGLSNQPQHF. The CDR3 DNA sequence: TGTGCTAGTGGTTTGGGCGGGGGCCTTAGCAATCAGCCCCAGCATTTT.

The chain is built from TRBV5-8 and TRBJ2-4; no reliable D call. Trimming removed 4 bases at V and 2 bases at J, with 16 bases between. CDR1 SGHTS and CDR2 YDEGEE come from the germline V gene. The CDR3 sequence is 16 residues long. The CDR3 DNA reads TGTGCCAGCAGCCCCGGGTTCTCGTGGCCCAAAAACATTCAGTACTTC. As protein: CASSPGFSWPKNIQYF.

The table lists this clone with a few counts. The J gene is TRBJ2-4, the V gene TRBV6-1, with D hard to call. There are 14 residues in the CDR3. The V end was cut by 10 bases, the J end by 1 base, with 14 bases between. Germline CDR1 and CDR2: MNHNS and SASEGT. Here the CDR3 DNA reads TGTGCCACCGGCCCCGCAGGTGCCAAAAACATTCAGTACTTC. Translating it yields CATGPAGAKNIQYF.

The CDR3 reads CASSLSGGQETQYF. CDR3 coding DNA: TGTGCCAGCAGCCTCTCCGGAGGTCAAGAGACCCAGTACTTC. This rearrangement joins TRBV7-3 to TRBJ2-5; D is possibly TRBD2 (5 bases). The CDR3 loop spans 14 amino acids. Per germline, CDR1 SGHTA and CDR2 FQGTGA. Trimming took off 5 bases at V and 2 bases at J, with 12 bases between the two ends.

The rearrangement uses TRBV5-1 and TRBJ2-5, with TRBD1 identical over 8 bases. V shed 0 bases and J 5 bases; nucleotides not matched to a gene: 6. The CDR3 covers 15 residues. Germline CDR1 is SGHRS and CDR2 is YFSETQ. CDR3 nucleotides: TGCGCCAGCAGCTTGGAAGCCAGGGGGCAGGAGACCCAGTACTTC. This sequence encodes CASSLEARGQETQYF.

V usage is TRBV5-1 and J usage is TRBJ2-7; perhaps TRBD1 as D (5 bases). The CDR3 runs 14 residues. Germline V gives CDR1 SGHRS, CDR2 YFSETQ. V lost 3 bases and J lost 2, with 12 bases in between. The CDR3 bases are TGCGCCAGCAGCTCCCCGCAGGGCCCCTACGAGCAGTACTTC. Encoded protein: CASSSPQGPYEQYF.

This chain links TRBV18 with TRBJ2-1; 7 nucleotides agree with TRBD1. With 0 bases clipped from V and 4 bases from J, the junction kept 6 bases outside the gene matches. The CDR3 is 16 residues long. Germline V gives CDR1 KGHSH, CDR2 LQKENI. In DNA form, the CDR3 reads TGTGCCAGCTCACCACCGGGCCCGGGACAGTACAATGAGCAGTTCTTC. Translated: CASSPPGPGQYNEQFF.

A few counts support this clone. The V call is TRBV7-3, the J call TRBJ2-7, with a weak D call TRBD2 (6 bases). V was cut by 5 bases and J by 3 bases, with 11 bases left in between. Per germline, CDR1 SGHTA and CDR2 FQGTGA. The CDR3 sequence is 13 residues long. The CDR3 nucleotides are TGTGCCAGCAGCGGCCGCGGGAACTACGAGCAGTACTTC. It is translated as CASSGRGNYEQYF.

V usage is TRBV14 and J usage is TRBJ2-2; the match to TRBD1 covers 11 bases. With 11 bases clipped from V and 5 bases from J, the junction kept 4 bases outside the gene matches. Germline CDR1 reads SGHDN; CDR2 reads FVKESK. The CDR3 contains 13 residues. Here the CDR3 reads CAPGQGGTGELFF. CDR3 nucleotides: TGTGCCCCGGGACAGGGGGGGACCGGGGAGCTGTTTTTT.

The chain combines TRBV4-2 with TRBJ2-2; possible D gene TRBD1, 5 bases. The V gene's germline CDR1 is LGHNA and CDR2 YNFKEQ. The CDR3 sequence is 16 residues long. V lost 0 bases and J 6 bases, leaving 14 bases between the germline ends. The CDR3 bases are TGTGCCAGCAGCCAAGAATGGCAGGGCCCGGCCGGGGAGCTGTTTTTT. Translating it yields CASSQEWQGPAGELFF.

DNA for the CDR3: TGTGCCAGTAAGCGGGGCAGGGGAGGAGCGGAAGCTTTCTTT. It is translated as CASKRGRGGAEAFF. J is TRBJ1-1 and V is TRBV19; D possibly corresponds to TRBD1 (6 bases). Trimming left V 7 bases short and J 8 bases short, with 20 bases between. Germline lookup yields CDR1 LNHDA and CDR2 SQIVND (reference sequence). This CDR3 is 14 amino acids long.

CDR3 loop: CASSQELAGHSYEQYF. CDR3 DNA: TGCGCCAGCAGCCAGGAGCTAGCGGGTCACTCCTACGAGCAGTACTTC. The chain combines TRBV4-3 with TRBJ2-7; 8 nucleotides agree with TRBD2. V lost 3 bases and J lost 0; bases outside the gene matches: 7. Per germline, CDR1 LGHNA and CDR2 YSLEER. This CDR3 spans 16 amino acids.

The gene calls are TRBV4-3 and TRBJ2-7, with D possibly being TRBD1 (6 bases). Germline loops: CDR1 LGHNA, CDR2 YSLEER. Trimming took off 0 bases at V and 7 bases at J, with 13 bases between the two ends. The length of the CDR3 is 14 residues. The CDR3 DNA follows: TGCGCCAGCAGCCAAGATCGCTGGGGGCGGGAGCAGTACTTC. This sequence encodes CASSQDRWGREQYF.

This clone was detected a few times. The V and J genes are TRBV27 and TRBJ2-2, with D tentatively TRBD1 (6 bases). V shed 7 bases and J shed 9 bases, with 24 bases lying between them. The CDR3 spans 16 residues. Per germline, CDR1 MNHEY and CDR2 SMNVEV (reference sequence). Here the CDR3 DNA reads TGTGCCAGCAAAGGTGCCGGGACACGGGCAACCCGGGAGCTGTTTTTT. Residues: CASKGAGTRATRELFF.

The chain carries TRBV7-2 and TRBJ2-5, with 15 bases matching TRBD2. J gave up 4 bases and V 2 bases, and 8 bases lay outside the gene matches. The length of the CDR3 is 18 residues. CDR1 SGHTA and CDR2 FQGNSA come from the germline V gene. The CDR3 region has the DNA TGTGCCAGCAGCTTAATCCCGGGACTAGCGGGGGGCGGAGAGACCCAGTACTTC. It encodes CASSLIPGLAGGGETQYF.

This clone was seen only once. The V and J genes are TRBV20-1 and TRBJ1-6; D unresolved. The V gene lost 5 bases and the J gene lost 15 bases, with 11 bases spanning the gap. Germline V gene data show CDR1 as DFQATT and CDR2 as SNEGSKA (reference sequence). The CDR3 contains 10 residues. CDR3 sequence: CSAFTGDLHF. DNA for the CDR3: TGCAGTGCTTTCACCGGGGACCTCCACTTT.